What follows is one TCR beta chain and its context. The record originates from a study of shared clonotypes between healthy human individuals. The length of the CDR3 is 16 residues. Germline values: CDR1 SGHRS, CDR2 YFSETQ. V was clipped by 1 base and J by 1 base, with 13 bases between them. Produced via immunoSEQ multiplex PCR; TCRdb's table is partial and in-frame only. Found here are approximately 1.4 million clones, about 98% of them singletons; the top ten hold roughly 0.4%. This chain connects TRBV5-1 to TRBJ2-3; TRBD2 might be the D (6 bases). The specimen sequenced was naive CD4+ T cells sorted from blood. Subset given: CD45RA+ positively selected. The receptor comes from a man aged 30-40 years in good health. This CDR3 is CASSLRRDFRTDTQYF. CDR3 in DNA: TGCGCCAGCAGCTTGCGGCGGGACTTCCGCACAGATACGCAGTATTTT.